This TCR beta chain was found in a study of cytomegalovirus exposure and HLA in healthy donors (dated by TCRdb to 2016 to 2017). As for the study more broadly: An earlier analysis of approximately 590 of the donors reported 250 to 350 Gb of sequence data and 117 million unique TCR beta sequences from roughly 180 million T cells. An early release covering roughly 640 HLA-typed donors comprised about 300 gigabases of sequencing data and around 85 million unique TCR sequences. Of the approximately 370 genotyped donors, roughly 76% were placed in the genetic ancestry cluster associated with self-reported Caucasian donors. The study aimed to test whether signatures of past pathogen exposure could be identified by cataloging public T cell receptors. The study profiled the T cell repertoires of 550 to 700 subjects by immunosequencing and related them to cytomegalovirus serostatus. Besides the first cohort of around 670 subjects, a separate validation cohort made up of roughly 130 different subjects was used. To predict cytomegalovirus infection status, the study combined high-throughput TCR immunosequencing, statistical association of individual TCRs with disease status, and machine learning. A later analysis re-analyzed previously published TCR beta repertoires from 500 to 700 donors and added high-resolution HLA genotyping to study TCR occurrence patterns. In the later analysis, no new phenotypic data were used to find candidate immune exposures; instead, reliance was placed on TCR beta sequences and their occurrence across donors. An earlier analysis of approximately 500 of the donors applied high-throughput TCR beta sequencing to assess whether each TCR beta V gene segment acted as functional or pseudogenic. Donor age, sex, ethnicity and CMV serostatus were collected together with the repertoire data. In a later genetic analysis, genome-wide SNP genotypes for about three fifths of the 666 donors were used, and that subset was treated as a discovery cohort. Every repertoire in the discovery cohort had been generated on one and the same sequencing platform. HLA typing covered class I and class II loci at four-digit resolution. The number of typed donors differed by locus: about 620-640 for A, B, C, DRB1 and DQB1; 522 for DQA1; around 610 for DPA1; and about 470 for DPB1. Roughly 5 DR-DQ haplotypes were handled as single units for association and clustering, since linkage in the cohort was strong. Across 398 genotyped donors of the cohort, an average of about 220,000 unique TCR beta nucleotide sequences per donor were sequenced, and about a sixth of those sequences were non-productive. Study-wide findings and limitations: Only TCR beta chains were sequenced in this cohort, and the absence of alpha or paired-chain data limited detectable features. Sequencing depth was assumed to be roughly uniform across donors in the presence/absence analyses, though that assumption may not hold. The classifier was reported to diagnose cytomegalovirus status with high specificity and sensitivity in both the original cohort and the validation cohort. Linkage disequilibrium might explain the correlated functional status among segregating V segments, but an unknown experimental factor could not be excluded. In a later analysis, most CMV-associated TCR beta chains were found to appear HLA-restricted, with HLA associations seemingly driven largely by CMV exposure. Some IMGT-functional V segments, including TRBV6-2 and TRBV6-3, could not be distinguished by the 87-base-pair reads and were therefore excluded. Because counts were too low, 15 to 20 rarely observed V segments, including chromosome 9 orphons, were excluded from the earlier analysis of some 590 of the donors. In a later genetic analysis, a missense DCLRE1C variant was associated with V-gene and J-gene trimming of TCR beta chains, and the association was replicated in an independent cohort. Compared with the 666-donor mean, donors in an Asian-associated ancestry cluster had fewer N-insertions in productive TCRs, according to a later genetic analysis. In a later analysis, several top co-occurrence clusters were reported to appear linked to parvovirus B19, influenza, CMV and Epstein-Barr virus. In the study, approximately 150 TCR beta chains were listed as associated with cytomegalovirus. CMV serostatus was the only immune exposure information available for the cohort. Strong co-occurrence of HLA alleles, especially DR and DQ, made assigning TCR associations to individual alleles difficult. At a false discovery rate of 0.05, a later analysis linked around 17,000 TCR beta sequences to specific HLA alleles. Because some donors lacked HLA typing at each locus, the association tests relied only on the typed subset. A cluster of highly shared sequence variants was judged likely to represent a technical artifact of the sequencing pipeline. According to the authors, the approach could potentially be generalized to other disease states and immunological phenotypes. A further reported finding was that TCR beta sequences accurately predicted the HLA-A and HLA-B alleles for most subjects in the first cohort. While some public TCRs were present in many individuals, most TCR sequences turned up only very rarely across donors. In a later analysis, the rate of TCR association differed among HLA loci, with DRB1 alleles having the most associated TCRs and HLA-C alleles having the fewest. In a later analysis, HLA-associated TCR beta chains were found to be more clonally expanded and to have lower generation probabilities than equally common non-associated chains. In an earlier analysis of approximately 590 of the donors, most TCR beta V segments appeared in productive rearrangements about 87% or about 30% of the time, broadly matching IMGT annotations. A few of the identified cytomegalovirus-associated TCR beta chains were confirmed in vitro to be specific for cytomegalovirus antigens.

For this clone: Which antigen it targets is not known. No clone much larger than this one lies a single base away; base qualities are absent.

The cohort comprised 550 to 700 healthy bone marrow donors. All cohort members were sampled while nominally healthy, although unrecorded immune exposures were likely present. The donor was CMV seronegative and was included in the group of 352 seronegative cohort members. Each donor provided a peripheral blood sample, and peripheral blood mononuclear cells were used for TCR beta sequencing. The Qiagen DNeasy Blood Extraction Kit was used to extract genomic DNA from the blood cell samples. The V and J ends are trimmed by 2 bases and 7 bases, leaving 17 bases between them. From its cysteine to its phenylalanine, the CDR3 spans 15 amino acids. This entry keeps only the CDR3 DNA: 45 bases, framed from base 1. According to the germline V gene, CDR1 reads MDHEN and CDR2 reads SYDVKM. Library construction relied on the immunoSEQ multiplex PCR assay. A mixture of 60 forward primers for TCR Vbeta segments and 13 reverse primers for TCR Jbeta segments was used in the multiplex PCR. A multiplex PCR assay on genomic DNA amplified the CDR3 region of rearranged TCR beta genes. The Illumina HiSeq System was used to sequence the amplified TCR beta libraries as 87-base-pair reads. As for the original processing: Across the 500 to 700 repertoires, a later analysis counted 75 million to 90 million unique TCR beta chains, roughly 11 million of which were shared by at least two donors. To remove PCR and sequencing errors, raw reads were error-corrected and collapsed into unique sequences using a nearest-neighbor algorithm that merged closely related sequences. CDR3 sequences were aligned to IMGT reference sequences to assign V, D and J gene segments. Each retained sequence needed at least a six-nucleotide match to both a V gene segment and a J gene segment. A rearrangement counted as productive if the CDR3 had no stop codons and remained in frame with V and J, and every other rearrangement counted as non-productive. Following IMGT convention, CDR3 was defined as the stretch from the second conserved V-encoded cysteine up to the conserved J-encoded phenylalanine. In an earlier analysis of around 570 of the donors, sequences lacking an unambiguous match to a single V gene segment were excluded. An earlier analysis of several hundred of the donors called V segments functional above 56.7% productive rearrangements and segregating when the between-donor standard deviation exceeded 5%. A statistical classification framework was developed to diagnose cytomegalovirus status using the catalog of TCR beta chain sequences. A later analysis assigned V and J genes by comparing TCR nucleotide sequences with IMGT/GENE-DB human TR gene sequences. In a later analysis, CDR3 sequences and most-parsimonious VDJ recombination scenarios were assigned using the TCRdist pipeline. A later analysis defined each TCR beta chain by its CDR3 amino acid sequence plus V-gene family, and excluded reads lacking a unique V-gene family. As a way to deal with suspected cross-contamination and a sequencing artifact, a later analysis dropped approximately 570 nucleotide sequences that were highly shared and had low generation probability. A later analysis calculated a clonal expansion index for each public chain from normalized within-repertoire ranks of inferred template counts. Generation probabilities in a later analysis came from a VDJ recombination model fitted to out-of-frame rearrangements, and those results were checked against IGoR. In a later analysis, TCR-TCR, TCR-HLA and TCR-CMV co-occurrence was scored with hypergeometric tests, and a repertoire-size bias correction was applied to TCR pairs. In a later analysis, false discovery rates were estimated by permuting HLA or CMV assignments 20 times. A later analysis grouped co-occurring TCRs with DBSCAN, adding TCRdist sequence similarity when clustering within HLA-allele-positive subsets. Repertoires with fewer than 30,000 or more than 120,000 public chains, plus five repertoires with anomalous nucleotide sharing, were excluded from co-occurrence clustering. Not all clones reach the TCRdb copy of this immuneACCESS table, which keeps in-frame sequences only. Checked studies attribute under half of the gap to unresolved V genes and leave the rest unexplained. V and J calls and clone size follow that table, whereas D and trimming were derived from the DNA. The sample table shows about 110,000 clones, and over 70% are seen once. Roughly 2.8% of the sample is in the top ten clones.

Here the chain combines TRBV28 and TRBJ1-2; TRBD1 is a weak D gene call, 5 bases matching. Sequenced sample: PBMCs. The TCR comes from a female donor in good health and CMV-seronegative. The sequenced DNA: TGTGCCAGCAGTTTAATGGCCAGGGAGGGAGGTGGCTACACCTTC. This codes for CASSLMAREGGGYTF.